This TCR beta chain was sequenced in a study of blood T cells in healthy people across ages. The study, taken as a whole, reports: Shifts in expanded clonotypes may have been confounded by donor CMV status, which was unknown.

As for this clonotype: Its specificity is unknown. The junction departs from the called germline gene at one end, perhaps through a read error.

A minimum of 6 micrograms of total RNA was extracted per sample. CDR3 length equals 13 residues. Germline V gene data show CDR1 as SGHRS and CDR2 as YFSETQ. Next came a second PCR, run for about 7 to 12 cycles, which used a sample-barcoded 5' primer along with a J-beta primer mix. Every molecule of cDNA carried a tag from a template-switch adaptor with 12 random nucleotides. TCRdb called the 5' RACE reads again in MiXCR, with one record for every CDR3 protein. This table holds about 800,000 distinct CDR3 sequences, roughly 25% found once. These data are also associated with another study on T cells of mothers and their children. That investigation notes: The shaping of TCR recombination output by thymic selection is similar in related and unrelated pairs.

Sequenced sample: blood. The chain carries TRBV5-1 and TRBJ2-1; TRBD2 might be the D (5 bases). The source is a boy between 10 and 17 years old in good health. The DNA of the CDR3 is TGCGCCAGCGGCTTGGTCGGGATCAATGAGCAGTTCTTC. Translating it yields CASGLVGINEQFF.